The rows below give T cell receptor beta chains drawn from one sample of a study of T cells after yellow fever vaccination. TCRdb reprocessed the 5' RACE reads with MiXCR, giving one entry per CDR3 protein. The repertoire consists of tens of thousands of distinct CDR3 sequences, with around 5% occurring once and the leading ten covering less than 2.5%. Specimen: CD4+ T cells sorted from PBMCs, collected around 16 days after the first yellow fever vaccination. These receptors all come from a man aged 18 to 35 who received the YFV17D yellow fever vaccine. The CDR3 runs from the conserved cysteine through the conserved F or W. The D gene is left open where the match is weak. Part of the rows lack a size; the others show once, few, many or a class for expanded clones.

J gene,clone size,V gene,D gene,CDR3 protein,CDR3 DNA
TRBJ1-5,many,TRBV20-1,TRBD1,CSAKARDRQTAYSNQPQHF,TGCAGTGCCAAAGCCCGGGACAGGCAAACTGCTTATAGCAATCAGCCCCAGCATTTT
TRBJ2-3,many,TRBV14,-,CALKVAATTSTDTQYF,TGTGCTCTGAAGGTAGCGGCAACAACTAGCACAGATACGCAGTATTTT
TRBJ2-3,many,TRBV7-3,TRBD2,CASSSRLAGDRTDTQYF,TGTGCCAGCAGCTCGCGACTAGCGGGGGACCGCACAGATACGCAGTATTTT
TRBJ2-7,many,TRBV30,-,CAWSSMGGNEQYF,TGTGCCTGGAGTAGTATGGGGGGAAACGAGCAGTACTTC
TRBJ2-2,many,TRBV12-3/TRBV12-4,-,CASSRDAALPGELFF,TGTGCCAGCAGCCGGGACGCGGCTCTTCCCGGGGAGCTGTTTTTT
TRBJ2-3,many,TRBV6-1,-,CASTSGPGTDTQYF,TGTGCCAGCACCTCTGGCCCGGGCACAGATACGCAGTATTTT
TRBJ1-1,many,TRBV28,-,CASSLGGVRTEAFF,TGTGCCAGCAGTTTAGGAGGGGTGAGAACTGAAGCTTTCTTT
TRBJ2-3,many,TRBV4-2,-,CASSQLATDTQYF,TGTGCCAGCAGCCAGTTAGCCACAGATACGCAGTATTTT
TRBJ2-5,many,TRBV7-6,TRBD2,CASSQGLVGETQYF,TGTGCCAGCAGCCAGGGACTAGTTGGAGAGACCCAGTACTTC
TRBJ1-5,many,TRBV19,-,CASSMGGSNQPQHF,TGTGCCAGTAGTATGGGGGGTAGCAATCAGCCCCAGCATTTT
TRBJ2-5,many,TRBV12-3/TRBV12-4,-,CASSFGGQQRETQYF,TGTGCCAGCAGTTTTGGTGGACAACAGAGAGAGACCCAGTACTTC
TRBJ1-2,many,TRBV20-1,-,CSAAGTVANYGYTF,TGCAGTGCCGCGGGGACGGTAGCTAACTATGGCTACACCTTC
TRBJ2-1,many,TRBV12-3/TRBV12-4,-,CASSFEVSYNEQFF,TGTGCCAGCAGTTTCGAGGTGTCTTACAATGAGCAGTTCTTC
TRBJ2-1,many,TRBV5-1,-,CASSLLDHNEQFF,TGCGCCAGCAGCTTATTAGACCACAATGAGCAGTTCTTC
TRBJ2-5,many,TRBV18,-,CASSPGHQETQYF,TGTGCCAGCTCACCGGGCCACCAAGAGACCCAGTACTTC
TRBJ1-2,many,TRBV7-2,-,CASSRGQINYGYTF,TGTGCCAGCAGCCGCGGACAGATTAACTATGGCTACACCTTC
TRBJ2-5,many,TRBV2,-,CASSVEGGTQYF,TGTGCCAGCAGTGTTGAGGGGGGGACCCAGTACTTC
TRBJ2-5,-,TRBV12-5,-,CATCQEGPWTQYF,TGTGCCACCTGCCAAGAGGGGCCTTGGACCCAGTACTTC
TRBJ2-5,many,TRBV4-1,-,CASSQMGYQETQYF,TGCGCCAGCAGCCAAATGGGGTACCAAGAGACCCAGTACTTC
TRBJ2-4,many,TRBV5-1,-,CASSFAGGLNIQYF,TGCGCCAGCAGCTTCGCCGGGGGATTGAACATTCAGTACTTC
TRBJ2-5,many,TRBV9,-,CASSVDPGSETQYF,TGTGCCAGCAGCGTAGATCCAGGGTCCGAGACCCAGTACTTC
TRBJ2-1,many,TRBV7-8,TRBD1,CASSNSQGGIEFF,TGTGCCAGCAGCAACTCACAGGGGGGTATTGAGTTCTTC
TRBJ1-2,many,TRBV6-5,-,CASSYGQRGRHYGYTF,TGTGCCAGCAGTTATGGACAGAGGGGACGGCACTATGGCTACACCTTC
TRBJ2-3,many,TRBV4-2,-,CASSQPTTRAGQYF,TGTGCCAGCAGCCAACCGACGACCCGAGCGGGGCAGTATTTT
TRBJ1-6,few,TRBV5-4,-,CASSSDSGLGSPLHF,TGTGCCAGCAGCTCTGACTCAGGGCTTGGTTCACCCCTCCACTTT
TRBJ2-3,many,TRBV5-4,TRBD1,CASSWGQTTDTQYF,TGTGCCAGCAGCTGGGGACAGACTACAGATACGCAGTATTTT
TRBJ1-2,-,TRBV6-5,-,CASISSLYGYTF,TGTGCCAGCATTAGTTCTCTCTATGGCTACACCTTC
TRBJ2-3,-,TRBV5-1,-,CASSFLVPRSTDTQYF,TGCGCCAGCAGCTTCCTCGTCCCCAGGAGCACAGATACGCAGTATTTT
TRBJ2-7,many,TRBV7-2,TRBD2,CASSFETSGVPYEQYF,TGTGCCAGCAGCTTCGAGACTAGCGGGGTACCCTACGAGCAGTACTTC
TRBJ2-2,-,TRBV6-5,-,CASSYSRDGARGGELFF,TGTGCCAGCAGTTATAGTCGGGACGGGGCGAGGGGCGGGGAGCTGTTTTTT
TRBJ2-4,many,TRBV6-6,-,CASSIAGDIQYF,TGTGCCAGCAGTATAGCAGGGGACATTCAGTACTTC
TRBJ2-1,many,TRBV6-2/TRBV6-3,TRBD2,CASSYRGVGYNEQFF,TGTGCCAGCAGTTACCGGGGGGTGGGCTACAATGAGCAGTTCTTC
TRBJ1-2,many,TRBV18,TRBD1,CASSLGQEAYGYTF,TGTGCCAGCTCACTCGGACAGGAGGCCTATGGCTACACCTTC
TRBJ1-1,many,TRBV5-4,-,CASSGYRDTEAFF,TGTGCCAGCAGCGGATACAGGGACACTGAAGCTTTCTTT
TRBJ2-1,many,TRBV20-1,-,CSAIRPGFTTLNNEQFF,TGCAGTGCTATCCGCCCGGGCTTCACAACCCTTAACAATGAGCAGTTCTTC
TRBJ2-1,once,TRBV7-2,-,CASLVGDSEQFF,TGTGCCAGCTTAGTCGGCGATAGTGAGCAGTTCTTC
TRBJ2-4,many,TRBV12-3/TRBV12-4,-,CASSPYLGLHIQYF,TGTGCCAGCAGTCCCTATTTGGGCTTACACATTCAGTACTTC
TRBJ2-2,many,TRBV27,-,CASSLNGHGELFF,TGTGCCAGCAGTTTAAATGGGCACGGGGAGCTGTTTTTT
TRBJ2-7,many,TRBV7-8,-,CASSRGETGIEQYF,TGTGCCAGCAGCAGAGGTGAAACAGGGATTGAGCAGTACTTC
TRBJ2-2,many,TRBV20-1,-,CSATNPRGRTGELFF,TGCAGTGCTACGAATCCTCGCGGCCGCACCGGGGAGCTGTTTTTT